What follows describes a single TCR beta chain. Investigators prepared the TCR beta libraries by applying iRepertoire HTBI primers and Arm-PCR of CDR3 regions. Using its own MiXCR run on the multiplex PCR reads, TCRdb lists one record per CDR3 protein. The table shows some 370,000 distinct CDR3 sequences, with roughly 23% occurring only once. This specimen belongs to a study of regulatory T cells in long-lasting Graves disease. This CDR3 comprises 18 residues. Germline CDR1 reads SGHVS; CDR2 reads FNYEAQ. The V gene lost 5 bases and the J gene lost 5 bases, with 25 bases spanning the gap. Time point defined: persistent/refractory GD, antithyroid drugs over 5 years with positive TRAb. There was RNA extracted from PBMCs, and the TCR library was made from it.

This specimen was peripheral blood mononuclear cells (PBMCs), taken when the disease was refractory, from a patient treated with antithyroid drugs. The V gene is TRBV7-6, the J gene TRBJ2-1, with D tentatively TRBD1 or TRBD2 (5 bases each). The sequence derives from a woman in her forties with Graves disease. Here the CDR3 DNA reads TGTGCCAGCAGCCTAACCTTGGGGCTAGCCGAAATAAACAATGAGCAGTTCTTC. It translates to CASSLTLGLAEINNEQFF.